This is a list of T cell receptor beta chains from one sample in a study of Graves' ophthalmopathy and Graves' hyperthyroidism. TCRdb called the multiplex PCR reads again in MiXCR, with one record for every CDR3 protein. This table has just over 400,000 distinct CDR3 sequences, about 21% appearing once. Sequences were obtained from peripheral blood. These TCRs come from a woman under 30 with stable Graves' hyperthyroidism. Each CDR3 is given with its conserved first and last residue. The D gene is left open where the match is weak. Clone size appears in some rows only: once, few, many, or a class for an expanded clone.

d_call clone_size j_call v_call cdr3_aa cdr3_nt
- many TRBJ2-5 TRBV11-2 CASSLHGETQYF TGTGCCAGCAGCTTACACGGAGAGACCCAGTACTTC
- many TRBJ2-7 TRBV5-1 CASSLDVRSYEQYF TGCGCCAGCAGCTTGGATGTCAGGTCCTACGAGCAGTACTTC
- many TRBJ2-5 TRBV20-1 CSARLDRGGETQYF TGCAGTGCTCGCCTAGACCGGGGAGGAGAGACCCAGTACTTC
- many TRBJ2-5 TRBV24-1 CATSDAMMTQYF TGTGCCACCAGTGACGCCATGATGACCCAGTACTTC
TRBD1 - TRBJ1-4 TRBV6-5 CASSYSTGTGNEKLFF TGTGCCAGCAGTTACTCCACCGGGACAGGGAATGAAAAACTGTTTTTT
TRBD1 many TRBJ1-1 TRBV2 CASSGEGANTEAFF TGTGCCAGCAGTGGCGAGGGGGCAAACACTGAAGCTTTCTTT
- many TRBJ1-3 TRBV5-1 CASRRQSSGNTIYF TGCGCCAGCAGAAGGCAGAGCTCTGGAAACACCATATATTTT
- many TRBJ2-5 TRBV6-2/TRBV6-3 CASSYREQETQYF TGTGCCAGCAGTTACAGAGAACAAGAGACCCAGTACTTC
TRBD1 many TRBJ2-7 TRBV6-5 CASSRGQGGEQYF TGTGCCAGCAGCCGTGGACAGGGCGGCGAGCAGTACTTC
- many TRBJ2-7 TRBV11-2 CASSSTREGTYEQYF TGTGCCAGCAGTTCTACTCGGGAAGGGACCTACGAGCAGTACTTC
TRBD1 - TRBJ1-2 TRBV12-3/TRBV12-4 CASSLDRVWGYTF TGTGCCAGCAGTTTGGACAGGGTATGGGGCTACACCTTC
- many TRBJ2-5 TRBV6-2/TRBV6-3 CASRTTGEGFQETQYF TGTGCCAGCAGGACCACAGGGGAGGGTTTCCAAGAGACCCAGTACTTC
TRBD1 few TRBJ2-5 TRBV6-1 CASSPHRGGETQYF TGTGCCAGCAGTCCCCACAGGGGTGGGGAGACCCAGTACTTC
TRBD2 - TRBJ2-7 TRBV12-3/TRBV12-4 CASSLASGDEQYF TGTGCCAGCAGTTTGGCTAGCGGGGACGAGCAGTACTTC
TRBD2 many TRBJ2-5 TRBV20-1 CSGGREETQYF TGCAGTGGCGGGAGGGAAGAGACCCAGTACTTC
- - TRBJ1-5 TRBV11-1 CASSSSQGGGNQPQHF TGTGCCAGCAGCTCTTCACAGGGTGGAGGCAATCAGCCCCAGCATTTT
TRBD2 many TRBJ2-7 TRBV5-1 CASSWSSGSSYEQYF TGCGCCAGCAGCTGGTCTAGCGGAAGCTCCTACGAGCAGTACTTC
- - TRBJ2-4 TRBV12-3/TRBV12-4 CASSLELAYHIQYF TGTGCCAGCAGTTTAGAACTAGCCTACCACATTCAGTACTTC
- few TRBJ2-7 TRBV7-9 CASSSDGARVEQYF TGTGCCAGCAGTTCCGACGGGGCGAGGGTAGAGCAGTACTTC
- few TRBJ2-2 TRBV4-1 CASSPRGGDTGELFF TGCGCCAGCAGCCCCAGGGGTGGGGACACCGGGGAGCTGTTTTTT
TRBD1 many TRBJ2-5 TRBV15 CATSRDPTGEETQYF TGTGCCACCAGCAGAGACCCGACAGGGGAAGAGACCCAGTACTTC
TRBD1 many TRBJ1-2 TRBV19 CASSTPDRNYGYTF TGTGCCAGTAGTACCCCGGACAGGAACTATGGCTACACCTTC
- - TRBJ1-2 TRBV6-5 CASRRTATYGYTF TGTGCCAGCAGAAGGACAGCCACCTATGGCTACACCTTC
TRBD2 many TRBJ2-7 TRBV6-1 CASSEEGGTSAYEQYF TGTGCCAGCAGTGAAGAAGGGGGGACTAGCGCCTACGAGCAGTACTTC
- many TRBJ2-4 TRBV25-1 CASSESGSLFPKNIQYF TGTGCCAGCAGTGAATCAGGATCCCTCTTTCCCAAAAACATTCAGTACTTC
- many TRBJ1-3 TRBV6-2/TRBV6-3 CASSYSPQLEGTGNTIYF TGTGCCAGCAGTTACTCTCCACAATTAGAGGGGACTGGAAACACCATATATTTT
- - TRBJ2-7 TRBV9 CASSPELATYEQYF TGTGCCAGCAGCCCGGAACTAGCCACCTACGAGCAGTACTTC
TRBD1 many TRBJ1-2 TRBV29-1 CSVEGPGTGTGSGYTF TGCAGCGTTGAAGGTCCCGGGACAGGGACCGGTTCTGGCTACACCTTC
- many TRBJ1-2 TRBV7-6 CASSLDGGGGYTF TGTGCCAGCAGCTTAGATGGAGGGGGTGGCTACACCTTC
- many TRBJ2-7 TRBV18 CASSPNGSPNYEQYF TGTGCCAGCTCACCAAACGGTTCGCCGAACTACGAGCAGTACTTC
- many TRBJ1-2 TRBV20-1 CSALSVVGGYTF TGCAGTGCCCTATCAGTAGTGGGTGGCTACACCTTC
TRBD2 - TRBJ2-7 TRBV3-1 CASSQDTLAVGYEQYF TGTGCCAGCAGCCAAGATACCCTAGCGGTGGGATACGAGCAGTACTTC
- many TRBJ1-1 TRBV29-1 CSVEALARNTEAFF TGCAGCGTTGAAGCCCTGGCTAGGAACACTGAAGCTTTCTTT
- - TRBJ1-1 TRBV6-2/TRBV6-3 CASSYLGQSNTEAFF TGTGCCAGCAGTTACCTAGGACAGTCGAACACTGAAGCTTTTTTT
- many TRBJ2-7 TRBV20-1 CSARATYEQYF TGCAGTGCTAGAGCCACCTACGAGCAGTACTTC
- - TRBJ2-5 TRBV6-2/TRBV6-3 CASSLGQGSVQETQYF TGTGCCAGCAGTTTGGGGCAGGGATCTGTTCAAGAGACCCAGTACTTC
TRBD1 - TRBJ1-1 TRBV6-5 CASSHNGQGNTEAFF TGTGCCAGCAGTCACAATGGACAGGGTAACACTGAAGCTTTCTTT
- many TRBJ2-5 TRBV25-1 CASRPPALGDQYF TGTGCCAGCAGGCCCCCCGCCCTGGGGGACCAGTACTTC
- few TRBJ2-7 TRBV9 CASSVVATTYEQYF TGTGCCAGCAGCGTAGTCGCCACCACCTACGAGCAGTACTTC
- - TRBJ1-6 TRBV27 CASTLLSRAILALHF TGTGCCAGCACCTTACTCAGCAGGGCTATTTTAGCCCTCCACTTT
TRBD1 - TRBJ1-2 TRBV6-1 CASRLTGGATIHGYTF TGTGCCAGCAGGTTGACAGGGGGCGCGACGATACATGGCTACACCTTC